These 32 T cell receptor beta chains originate from one sample sequenced in a study of T cell responses to AZD1222 COVID-19 vaccine. The assay was immunoSEQ multiplex PCR, and TCRdb's table has in-frame clones only and misses some. The sample consists of 130,000 or so clones, approximately 92% of them appearing once. Material: peripheral blood, obtained on day 0 of AZD1222 vaccination. All receptors come from an adult in good health.

The J gene is TRBJ2-1, the V gene TRBV9; 12 bases map to TRBD2. The junction had 6 bases not matched to a gene; V was cut back by 4 bases and J by 4 bases. Per the germline V gene, CDR1 is SGDLS and CDR2 is YYNGEE. The CDR3 extends over 16 amino acids. The DNA of the CDR3 is TGTGCCAGCAGCCCCTATGGACTAGCGGGGTACAATGAGCAGTTCTTC. This codes for CASSPYGLAGYNEQFF.

This clone was seen more than once but under ten times. The rearrangement uses TRBV5-4 and TRBJ2-7; D may match TRBD1 or TRBD2 (6 bases each). The CDR3 runs 15 residues. Germline V lookup: CDR1 SGHNT, CDR2 YYREEE (reference sequence). Trimming took off 0 bases at V and 6 bases at J, with 16 bases between the two ends. CDR3 in amino acids: CASSLDEGGAGEQYF. As DNA, the CDR3 is TGTGCCAGCAGCTTGGATGAGGGGGGAGCAGGCGAGCAGTACTTC.

The chain recombines TRBV28 with TRBJ1-2; possibly TRBD1 for D (5 bases). The CDR3 is 12 residues long. The V gene's germline CDR1 is MDHEN and CDR2 SYDVKM. V dropped 8 bases and J dropped 8 bases, with 15 bases sitting between them. The CDR3 DNA reads TGTGCCAGCCTGACCGGGACCAAAGGCTACACCTTC. Protein: CASLTGTKGYTF.

The genes are TRBV9 and TRBJ2-3; TRBD2 aligns across 11 bases. Germline-derived CDR1 and CDR2 are SGDLS and YYNGEE. V shed 3 bases, J shed 1 base, and the junction held 1 base outside the gene matches. The CDR3 contains 15 residues. This chain's CDR3 is CASSGSGRGTDTQYF. In nucleotides, the CDR3 is TGTGCCAGCAGCGGTAGCGGGAGGGGCACAGATACGCAGTATTTT.

The chain joins TRBV3-1 (or the pseudogene TRBV3-2) to TRBJ2-1; D call uncertain. Germline loops: CDR1 LGHDT, CDR2 YNNKEL (reference sequence). This CDR3 comprises 16 residues. V shed 0 bases and J shed 5 bases, with 14 bases lying between them. CDR3 sequence (DNA): TGTGCCAGCAGCCAAGAGGCCGGGCTGGCCAACAATGAGCAGTTCTTC. This sequence encodes CASSQEAGLANNEQFF.

The rearrangement joins TRBV5-5 to TRBJ2-7, with 9 positions matching TRBD2. Looked up from germline, CDR1 is SGHKS and CDR2 is YYEKEE (reference sequence). The CDR3 loop spans 15 amino acids. J gave up 1 base and V 2 bases, and 4 bases lay outside the gene matches. CDR3 nucleotide sequence: TGTGCCAGCAGCTTTGGAAGCGGGAGGTCCTACGAGCAGTACTTC. Amino acids: CASSFGSGRSYEQYF.

Only a few counts were recorded for this clone. The chain employs TRBV7-9 and TRBJ2-7; TRBD1 agrees at 8 bases. The CDR3 runs 13 residues. The V gene's germline CDR1 is SEHNR and CDR2 FQNEAQ (reference sequence). The J segment lost 3 bases and the V segment lost 4 bases, leaving 2 bases of the junction unmatched. The DNA of the CDR3 is TGTGCCAGCAGCTGGGGACAGGACTACGAGCAGTACTTC. Protein sequence: CASSWGQDYEQYF.

This clone showed up just once. V gene TRBV5-4 combines with J gene TRBJ1-2, with 8 bases that match TRBD1. Germline-derived CDR1 and CDR2 are SGHNT and YYREEE (reference sequence). V was clipped by 4 bases and J by 2 bases; unmatched bases: 1. The CDR3 length is 13 residues. CDR3 sequence reads: CASSGDRNYGYTF. CDR3 sequence (DNA): TGTGCCAGCAGCGGGGACAGGAACTATGGCTACACCTTC.

The V gene is TRBV28, the J gene TRBJ1-2; 7 positions agree with TRBD1. The CDR3 spans 16 residues. With 3 bases clipped from V and 4 bases from J, the junction kept 11 bases outside the gene matches. Germline V CDR1 and CDR2: MDHEN, SYDVKM. The CDR3 spells CASSFEVRQGSYGYTF. DNA for the CDR3: TGTGCCAGCAGTTTTGAGGTCCGACAGGGTAGCTATGGCTACACCTTC.

J is TRBJ1-6 and V is TRBV6-7; 8 bases match TRBD1. Being an ORF, TRBV6-7 has a function that is uncertain. The trim removed 2 bases at V and 1 base at J, leaving 7 bases unmatched. The CDR3 runs to 18 residues. For the CDR3, the DNA is TGTGCCAGCAGTTACCTGGACAGGGAGGGGTCCTATAATTCACCCCTCCACTTT. Its protein product is CASSYLDREGSYNSPLHF.

The V gene is TRBV4-1, the J gene TRBJ2-1; D gene unclear. The CDR3 covers 14 residues. The V gene's germline CDR1 is MGHRA and CDR2 YSYEKL. With 3 bases removed from V and 2 bases from J, the gap between germline ends came to 8 bases. DNA of the CDR3: TGCGCCAGCAGCCAGGAGAAAACCTACAATGAGCAGTTCTTC. It specifies CASSQEKTYNEQFF.

The chain recombines TRBV19 with TRBJ1-6; D not resolved. The germline V gene has CDR1 LNHDA and CDR2 SQIVND (reference sequence). V shed 4 bases and J shed 6 bases, with 16 bases lying between them. This CDR3 has 16 residues. CDR3 sequence reads: CASSTEGRLINSPLHF. The CDR3 region has the DNA TGTGCCAGTAGTACCGAGGGCCGTCTTATTAATTCACCCCTCCACTTT.

The chain links TRBV14 to TRBJ2-7; TRBD2 matches at 10 bases. CDR1 is SGHDN, CDR2 FVKESK, per germline. This CDR3 is 16 amino acids long. With V trimmed by 5 bases and J by 0 bases, 7 bases remained unmatched. For the CDR3, the DNA is TGTGCCAGCAGCGGCCTAGCGGGAGTGGGCTCCTACGAGCAGTACTTC. Translating it yields CASSGLAGVGSYEQYF.

The V gene is TRBV7-3, the J gene TRBJ1-2; no reliable D call. The CDR3 runs 12 residues. Germline-derived CDR1 and CDR2 are SGHTA and FQGTGA. V gave up 5 bases and J gave up 2 bases, with 6 bases separating them. The CDR3 reads CASSTGNYGYTF. Written as DNA, the CDR3 is TGTGCCAGCAGCACCGGGAACTATGGCTACACCTTC.

The gene calls are TRBV6-5 and TRBJ2-5; a weak D match, TRBD2 (6 bases). Germline CDR1 and CDR2: MNHEY and SVGAGI. The CDR3 is 13 residues long. The V end was cut by 4 bases, the J end by 6 bases, with 12 bases between. CDR3 bases: TGTGCCAGCAGTTTGCGGAGGGGTCAGACCCAGTACTTC. It translates to CASSLRRGQTQYF.

DNA of the CDR3: TGTGCCAGCAGCCGTTACGGGGACTACTCTGGAAACACCATATATTTT. Its protein is CASSRYGDYSGNTIYF. The chain recombines TRBV4-2 with TRBJ1-3, with TRBD1 as a possible D gene (5 bases). Trimming shortened V by 4 bases and J by 0 bases, and 13 bases separated the two germline ends. This CDR3 comprises 16 residues. The germline V gene has CDR1 LGHNA and CDR2 YNFKEQ.

V is TRBV19 and J is TRBJ1-5; D ambiguous. From germline, CDR1 is LNHDA and CDR2 SQIVND (reference sequence). CDR3 length equals 15 residues. Trimming removed 1 base from V and 1 base from J, with 8 bases in between. CDR3 DNA sequence: TGTGCCAGTAGTATAGTTAGACACAGCAATCAGCCCCAGCATTTT. Translation gives CASSIVRHSNQPQHF.

The rearrangement links TRBV13 to TRBJ2-5; TRBD1 aligns across 10 bases. The CDR3 has 15 residues. Germline values: CDR1 PRHDT, CDR2 FYEKMQ (reference sequence). After removal of 5 bases from V and 5 bases from J, the junction contained 8 bases not matched to a gene. CDR3 sequence reads: CASSTQRQGAETQYF. CDR3 nucleotide sequence: TGTGCCAGCAGCACCCAGAGACAGGGGGCTGAGACCCAGTACTTC.

The chain has TRBV2 and TRBJ1-2, with no clear D. Germline V gives CDR1 SNHLY, CDR2 FYNNEI. V shed 6 bases and J shed 5 bases, with 10 bases lying between them. The CDR3 covers 12 residues. This chain's CDR3 is CASSRPQYGYTF. CDR3 nucleotide sequence: TGTGCCAGCAGCCGGCCACAGTATGGCTACACCTTC.

This clone was observed a single time. The chain recombines TRBV28 with TRBJ2-3; TRBD1 agrees at 7 bases. The ends lost 1 base at V and 2 bases at J; junction bases unmatched: 12. The CDR3 has 18 residues. Germline CDR1 is MDHEN and CDR2 is SYDVKM. CDR3 protein: CASSLLEFPTGNTDTQYF. CDR3 in DNA: TGTGCCAGCAGTTTATTGGAATTCCCGACAGGGAACACAGATACGCAGTATTTT.

J is TRBJ2-7 and V is TRBV5-1, with 9 nucleotides matching TRBD1. CDR1 and CDR2 from the germline V gene are SGHRS and YFSETQ. V lost 5 bases and J lost 3; bases outside the gene matches: 6. The CDR3 length is 14 residues. CDR3 nucleotides: TGCGCCAGCAGAATGGGGACAGGGAACTACGAGCAGTACTTC. Amino acids: CASRMGTGNYEQYF.

The chain joins TRBV6-5 to TRBJ1-5; the D gene is possibly TRBD1 (6 bases). CDR3 length equals 13 residues. Trimming removed 7 bases at V and 7 bases at J, with 14 bases between. CDR1 and CDR2 (germline): MNHEY, SVGAGI. The CDR3 reads CASTGQQDQPQHF. The CDR3 DNA sequence: TGTGCCAGCACGGGACAACAGGACCAGCCCCAGCATTTT.

The chain uses TRBV19 and TRBJ2-1; TRBD2 matches at 8 bases. The ends lost 5 bases at V and 6 bases at J; junction bases unmatched: 18. In germline, CDR1 is LNHDA, CDR2 SQIVND (reference sequence). This CDR3 is built from 18 residues. The CDR3 is CASSFYVAGMGGGNEQFF. The DNA for the CDR3 is TGTGCCAGTAGTTTCTACGTAGCGGGGATGGGGGGCGGCAATGAGCAGTTCTTC.

The CDR3 DNA sequence: TGTGCCAGCAGCGTTTGGGGGGGCGTGGAGCCCCAGCATTTT. It specifies CASSVWGGVEPQHF. This rearrangement joins TRBV9 to TRBJ1-5; maybe TRBD1 (6 bases). V was trimmed by 2 bases and J by 8 bases, leaving 14 bases between them. This CDR3 has 14 residues. From germline, CDR1 is SGDLS and CDR2 YYNGEE. The full variable domain, completed using reference TRBV9 and TRBJ1-5, is DSGVTQTPKHLITATGQRVTLRCSPRSGDLSVYWYQQSLDQGLQFLIQYYNGEERAKGNILERFSAQQFPDLHSELNLSSLELGDSALYFCASSVWGGVEPQHFGDGTRLSIL.

In its sample, this clone was seen a few times. This chain uses TRBV5-4 with TRBJ2-3; 7 bases map to TRBD2. V lost 3 bases to trimming and J lost 4 bases; unmatched junction nucleotides: 8. The CDR3 runs to 15 residues. Germline loops: CDR1 SGHNT, CDR2 YYREEE (reference sequence). The CDR3 sequence is CASSSNGLVSDTQYF. The DNA for the CDR3 is TGTGCCAGCAGCTCCAATGGACTAGTTTCAGATACGCAGTATTTT. Full variable domain (rest looked up from reference TRBV5-4 and TRBJ2-3): ETGVTQSPTHLIKTRGQQVTLRCSSQSGHNTVSWYQQALGQGPQFIFQYYREEENGRGNFPPRFSGLQFPNYSSELNVNALELDDSALYLCASSSNGLVSDTQYFGPGTRLTVL.

The V gene is TRBV27, the J gene TRBJ2-7; D unclear. This CDR3 region has 15 residues. V lost 6 bases to trimming and J lost 2 bases, with 17 bases between them. Germline lookup yields CDR1 MNHEY and CDR2 SMNVEV (reference sequence). The CDR3 sequence: CASSEVAGLAYEQYF. In nucleotides, the CDR3 is TGTGCCAGCAGCGAGGTAGCCGGGTTGGCCTACGAGCAGTACTTC.

The V and J genes are TRBV6-5 and TRBJ1-3, with D unresolved. CDR3 length: 15 amino acids. Germline CDR1 and CDR2: MNHEY and SVGAGI. V gave up 0 bases and J gave up 4 bases, with 10 bases separating them. The CDR3 sequence: CASSYSILVGNTIYF. The CDR3 coding sequence is TGTGCCAGCAGTTACTCGATTTTAGTAGGAAACACCATATATTTT.

The J gene is TRBJ2-2, the V gene TRBV7-8, with no clear D. Germline V CDR1 and CDR2: SGHVS, FQNEAQ. V was pared by 5 bases and J by 2 bases, with 3 bases between. The CDR3 totals 12 residues. CDR3 coding DNA: TGTGCCAGCAGCCTTAACACCGGGGAGCTGTTTTTT. The encoded protein is CASSLNTGELFF.

The chain combines TRBV18 with TRBJ2-5; TRBD1 is a possible D gene (6 bases). With 2 bases removed from V and 5 bases from J, the gap between germline ends came to 12 bases. CDR1 is KGHSH, CDR2 LQKENI, per germline. The CDR3 has 14 amino acids. CDR3 nucleotide sequence: TGTGCCAGCTCACCAAGCAGGGGAAGCGAGACCCAGTACTTC. It specifies CASSPSRGSETQYF. The complete variable domain, with remaining parts taken from reference TRBV18 and TRBJ2-5, reads NAGVMQNPRHLVRRRGQEARLRCSPMKGHSHVYWYRQLPEEGLKFMVYLQKENIIDESGMPKERFSAEFPKEGPSILRIQQVVRGDSAAYFCASSPSRGSETQYFGPGTRLLVL.

This chain uses TRBV15 with TRBJ2-1; 8 bases map to TRBD2. J was trimmed by 2 bases and V by 3 bases; bases with no gene match: 18. Germline values: CDR1 LNHNV, CDR2 YYDKDF (reference sequence). The CDR3 has 20 residues. The CDR3 coding sequence is TGTGCCACCAGCAGCCCCGCGGGAGGAGGGGCTGGGTCTCCCTACAATGAGCAGTTCTTC. This sequence encodes CATSSPAGGGAGSPYNEQFF.

The chain links TRBV5-1 to TRBJ1-4; no reliable D call. Per germline, CDR1 SGHRS and CDR2 YFSETQ. The V end lost 4 bases, the J end lost 3 bases, and 13 bases lay between the germline ends. CDR3 length: 15 residues. In DNA form, the CDR3 reads TGCGCCAGCAGCCCTACGGCAGGACCTAATGAAAAACTGTTTTTT. Protein product: CASSPTAGPNEKLFF.

This chain links TRBV7-3 with TRBJ2-5; TRBD2 is a possible D gene (5 bases). The V and J ends lost 0 bases and 3 bases respectively, with 11 bases between them. The CDR3 has 15 residues. Germline V gives CDR1 SGHTA, CDR2 FQGTGA. In nucleotides, the CDR3 is TGTGCCAGCAGCTTAACGGGGAGCGGTGAAGAGACCCAGTACTTC. Protein: CASSLTGSGEETQYF.